Shown below are 12 T cell receptor beta chains from a single sample sequenced in a study of coeliac disease. Whole-study results and caveats: In active celiac disease, intraepithelial and lamina propria TRB and TRG repertoires were less clonal than controls.

Here immunoSEQ multiplex PCR was the method, and the copy in TCRdb shows in-frame clones only, minus some. The data hold about 6,700 clones, with approximately 64% observed a single time. Antigens for these TCRs are unknown. Sequencing was performed on lamina propria lymphocytes from the gut. All receptors come from a woman aged 18-29 years with active celiac disease.

The chain joins TRBV16 to TRBJ1-2; D is ambiguous. V was cut by 0 bases and J by 5 bases, with 7 bases left in between. The CDR3 contains 13 residues. The germline gives CDR1 KGHSY, CDR2 FQNENV. CDR3 region: CASSQSAPYGYTF. The CDR3 DNA reads TGTGCCAGCAGCCAATCAGCGCCGTATGGCTACACCTTC.

The V and J genes are TRBV19 and TRBJ1-1; the D is unclear. Trimming cost V 5 bases and J 0 bases, with 10 bases left between them. The length of the CDR3 is 14 residues. The germline gives CDR1 LNHDA, CDR2 SQIVND (reference sequence). The CDR3 sequence is CASSVARMNTEAFF. CDR3 bases: TGTGCCAGTAGTGTCGCCAGGATGAACACTGAAGCTTTCTTT.

This chain joins TRBV15 and TRBJ2-5, with D tentatively TRBD2 (5 bases). V was cut by 5 bases and J by 5 bases, with 15 bases left in between. The CDR3 totals 14 residues. Per germline, CDR1 LNHNV and CDR2 YYDKDF (reference sequence). Here the CDR3 DNA reads TGTGCCACCAGCTCCGGGGTTAGCGAGGAGACCCAGTACTTC. It encodes CATSSGVSEETQYF. Full variable domain (missing parts from reference TRBV15 and TRBJ2-5): DAMVIQNPRYQVTQFGKPVTLSCSQTLNHNVMYWYQQKSSQAPKLLFHYYDKDFNNEADTPDNFQSRRPNTSFCFLDIRSPGLGDTAMYLCATSSGVSEETQYFGPGTRLLVL.

The chain has TRBV5-1 and TRBJ2-3; the D gene is possibly TRBD1 (6 bases). This CDR3 has 14 residues. Germline CDR1 is SGHRS and CDR2 is YFSETQ. Trimming took 2 bases from V and 5 from J, leaving 12 bases between them. CDR3 region: CASSLGQFGDTQYF. Here the CDR3 DNA reads TGCGCCAGCAGCTTAGGACAGTTTGGAGATACGCAGTATTTT.

The V and J genes are TRBV10-2 and TRBJ1-1, with D maybe TRBD1 (5 bases). The V gene's germline CDR1 is WSHSY and CDR2 SAAADI. The CDR3 extends over 14 amino acids. Trimming stripped 3 bases from V and 3 bases from J, with 11 bases between. The CDR3 loop is CASSDGGTDTEAFF. The CDR3 nucleotides are TGCGCCAGCAGTGACGGGGGAACGGACACTGAAGCTTTCTTT.

The chain joins TRBV29-1 to TRBJ2-7, with 9 bases that match TRBD1. The CDR3 loop spans 13 amino acids. Germline V gene data show CDR1 as SQVTM and CDR2 as ANQGSEA. J lost 5 bases, V lost 7 bases, and 9 bases had no gene match. The CDR3 loop reads CSAIQGARNEQYF. The CDR3 nucleotides read TGCAGCGCCATACAGGGGGCGCGGAACGAGCAGTACTTC.

This chain uses TRBV5-4 with TRBJ1-2, with 7 bases lining up with TRBD1. The germline V gene encodes CDR1 SGHNT and CDR2 YYREEE (reference sequence). After removal of 2 bases from V and 6 bases from J, the junction contained 4 bases not matched to a gene. CDR3 length: 13 residues. CDR3 nucleotides: TGTGCCAGCAGCTTCCGGGACAGCGATGGCTACACCTTC. Its protein is CASSFRDSDGYTF.

V is TRBV7-7 and J is TRBJ2-5; maybe TRBD1 (6 bases). Germline lookup yields CDR1 SSHAT and CDR2 FNYEAQ (reference sequence). The CDR3 sequence is 15 residues long. Trimming left V 1 base short and J 4 bases short, with 13 bases between. CDR3 in amino acids: CASSLGGGRGETQYF. CDR3 in DNA: TGTGCCAGCAGCTTAGGAGGGGGAAGAGGAGAGACCCAGTACTTC. The whole variable domain, filled in from reference TRBV7-7 and TRBJ2-5, reads GAGVSQSPRYKVTKRGQDVTLRCDPISSHATLYWYQQALGQGPEFLTYFNYEAQPDKSGLPSDRFSAERPEGSISTLTIQRTEQRDSAMYRCASSLGGGRGETQYFGPGTRLLVL.

The J gene is TRBJ1-1, the V gene TRBV18, with 10 bases matching TRBD1. Germline V gene lookup returns CDR1 KGHSH and CDR2 LQKENI. With 2 bases clipped from V and 0 bases from J, the junction kept 3 bases outside the gene matches. This CDR3 spans 16 amino acids. This chain's CDR3 is CASSPRGQGMNTEAFF. The DNA of the CDR3 is TGTGCCAGCTCACCAAGGGGACAGGGGATGAACACTGAAGCTTTCTTT.

This clone is a singleton in its sample. V gene TRBV5-1 combines with J gene TRBJ1-1; the D gene is possibly TRBD1 (5 bases). The CDR3 sequence is 15 residues long. Trimming took 5 bases from V and 5 from J, leaving 19 bases between them. Germline loops: CDR1 SGHRS, CDR2 YFSETQ. The CDR3 is CASSFYPSGGTEAFF. CDR3 DNA: TGCGCCAGCAGTTTCTACCCCAGCGGGGGGACTGAAGCTTTCTTT.

This rearrangement joins TRBV28 to TRBJ2-7, with D perhaps TRBD2 (5 bases). Germline V gene data show CDR1 as MDHEN and CDR2 as SYDVKM. CDR3 length: 14 amino acids. Trimming shortened V by 8 bases and J by 2 bases, and 16 bases separated the two germline ends. The CDR3 sequence is CASAGSSRTYEQYF. DNA for the CDR3: TGTGCCAGCGCGGGTTCTTCCCGCACCTACGAGCAGTACTTC.

The V gene is TRBV9, the J gene TRBJ2-1; tentative D call: TRBD1 (5 bases). The CDR3 totals 15 residues. Trimming pared 0 bases from V and 9 bases from J, leaving 16 bases between. Germline V gene lookup returns CDR1 SGDLS and CDR2 YYNGEE. The CDR3 sequence: CASSVVGQGFTEQFF. The DNA of the CDR3 is TGTGCCAGCAGCGTAGTAGGTCAGGGTTTCACTGAGCAGTTCTTC.